What follows are 10 T cell receptor beta chains derived from one specimen sequenced in a study of T cells in Graves' hyperthyroidism and ophthalmopathy. RNA transcripts provided the source from which TCR beta CDR3 regions were amplified. When the TCR CDR3 underwent first-round RT-PCR, the HTBI primer set was used. TCRdb used MiXCR to reprocess the multiplex PCR reads, holding one entry per CDR3 protein. This repertoire shows 450,000 to 600,000 distinct CDR3 sequences, around 15% found once; its top ten account for 11% to 15%. Specimen: blood. These receptors came from a woman aged 35 to 49 with Graves' hyperthyroidism.

This clonotype was seen repeatedly, ten times or more. This chain joins TRBV20-1 and TRBJ2-2, with 11 bases that match TRBD1. The CDR3 loop spans 13 amino acids. In germline, CDR1 is DFQATT, CDR2 SNEGSKA (reference sequence). Trimming cost V 6 bases and J 6 bases; bases outside gene matches: 3. CDR3 DNA: TGCAGTGCCCAGGGACAGGGGGCCGGGGAGCTGTTTTTT. Translated, it gives CSAQGQGAGELFF.

This clonotype was picked up many times. The rearrangement uses TRBV10-1 and TRBJ2-7, with 7 bases fitting TRBD1. Losses at the gene ends were 6 bases for V and 2 bases for J; bases not matched to a gene: 7. The CDR3 extends over 14 amino acids. Germline assignment: CDR1 WNHNN and CDR2 SYGVQD (reference sequence). CDR3 DNA sequence: TGCGCCAGCAGCGAGAGACAGGGCCCCTACGAGCAGTACTTC. It codes for CASSERQGPYEQYF.

This clonotype has at least ten counts. V gene TRBV5-1 combines with J gene TRBJ2-2; D may be TRBD1 (6 bases). In germline, CDR1 is SGHRS, CDR2 YFSETQ. The CDR3 covers 16 residues. Trimming removed 1 base from V and 2 bases from J, with 12 bases in between. CDR3 residues: CASSLTRGGNTGELFF. DNA of the CDR3: TGCGCCAGCAGCTTGACCAGGGGTGGAAACACCGGGGAGCTGTTTTTT.

This clonotype was seen repeatedly, ten times or more. The rearrangement joins TRBV10-3 to TRBJ2-7; D is perhaps TRBD2 (5 bases). Trimming shortened V by 4 bases and J by 5 bases, and 18 bases separated the two germline ends. CDR1 and CDR2 from the germline V gene are ENHRY and SYGVKD. This CDR3 is 15 amino acids long. The DNA for the CDR3 is TGTGCCATCAGTGGTTTAGGCGCCTCGGGAAACGAGCAGTACTTC. Translation gives CAISGLGASGNEQYF.

This clonotype was counted at least ten times. V usage is TRBV5-1 and J usage is TRBJ1-6; 10 positions agree with TRBD1. The CDR3 contains 15 residues. Losses at the gene ends were 1 base for V and 7 bases for J; bases not matched to a gene: 2. Germline lookup yields CDR1 SGHRS and CDR2 YFSETQ. DNA of the CDR3: TGCGCCAGCAGCTTGCGGGGACAGGGGAATTCACCCCTCCACTTT. It is translated as CASSLRGQGNSPLHF.

In its sample, this clonotype was seen many times. This chain joins TRBV7-8 and TRBJ2-7; 7 nucleotides match TRBD2. The germline V gene has CDR1 SGHVS and CDR2 FQNEAQ. CDR3 size: 15 residues. V trimming: 4 bases; J trimming: 5 bases; junction bases outside the gene matches: 11. CDR3 bases: TGTGCCAGCAGCTCCAGACTAGCTTCTCACGACGAGCAGTACTTC. This translates into CASSSRLASHDEQYF.

The chain combines TRBV25-1 with TRBJ2-2; D might be TRBD1 (6 bases). The germline CDR1 and CDR2 sequences are MGHDK and SYGVNS. V lost 1 base, J lost 0 bases, and 18 bases lay in between. The CDR3 sequence is 19 residues long. The CDR3 sequence is CASSESTGPRMSNTGELFF. The CDR3 nucleotides are TGTGCCAGCAGTGAATCTACAGGGCCAAGGATGTCGAACACCGGGGAGCTGTTTTTT.

V usage is TRBV19 and J usage is TRBJ1-1; D unclear. CDR3 length equals 16 residues. With 7 bases removed from V and 0 bases from J, the gap between germline ends came to 18 bases. Germline lookup yields CDR1 LNHDA and CDR2 SQIVND (reference sequence). DNA of the CDR3: TGTGCCAGTACCCCGACAAGAAGTACCATGAACACTGAAGCTTTCTTT. Encoded protein: CASTPTRSTMNTEAFF.

This clonotype came up many times. The chain combines TRBV30 with TRBJ1-2; D uncertain. Trimming took 3 bases from V and 4 from J, leaving 15 bases between them. CDR3 length: 14 residues. Germline values: CDR1 GTSNPN, CDR2 SVGIG (reference sequence). DNA of the CDR3: TGTGCCTGGAGGGTCCAAGAAGTTGCCTATGGCTACACCTTC. Translating it yields CAWRVQEVAYGYTF.

The V and J genes are TRBV9 and TRBJ2-1; no clear D gene. The germline gives CDR1 SGDLS, CDR2 YYNGEE. The CDR3 has 14 residues. Trimming took 4 bases from V and 5 from J, leaving 13 bases between them. CDR3 in DNA: TGTGCCAGCAGCCCTTGGAATAACAACAATGAGCAGTTCTTC. Translation: CASSPWNNNNEQFF.